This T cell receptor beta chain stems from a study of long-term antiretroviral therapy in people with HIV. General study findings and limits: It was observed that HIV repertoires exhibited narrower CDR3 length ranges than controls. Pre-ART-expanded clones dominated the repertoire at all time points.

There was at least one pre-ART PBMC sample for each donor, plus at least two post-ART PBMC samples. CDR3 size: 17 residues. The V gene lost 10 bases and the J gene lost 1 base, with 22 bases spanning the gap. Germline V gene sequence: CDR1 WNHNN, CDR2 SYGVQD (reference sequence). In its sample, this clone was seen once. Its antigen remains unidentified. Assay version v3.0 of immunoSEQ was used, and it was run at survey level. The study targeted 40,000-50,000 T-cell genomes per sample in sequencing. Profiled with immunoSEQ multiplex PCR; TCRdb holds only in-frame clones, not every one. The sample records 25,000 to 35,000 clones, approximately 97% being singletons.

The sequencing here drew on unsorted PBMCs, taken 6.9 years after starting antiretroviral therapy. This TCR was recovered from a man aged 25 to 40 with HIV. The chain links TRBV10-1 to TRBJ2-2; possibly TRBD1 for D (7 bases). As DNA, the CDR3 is TGCGCCATCTTAGGTAGGAGGGGGCCCGAGAACACCGGGGAGCTGTTTTTT. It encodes CAILGRRGPENTGELFF.